What follows is one T cell receptor (beta chain) and its context. What it recognizes is unknown. Clones were sequenced by immunoSEQ multiplex PCR, and TCRdb holds only the in-frame ones, with some missing. The sample has about 9,400 clones; nearly 80% are singletons. The data originate from a study of T cell clonotyping in hematopoietic cell transplantation. Study-wide results and limits: Cells were unsorted, so CD4 and CD8 contributions were not separated. After transplant, recipient diversity fell while pathologically expanded clonotypes grew through day 180.

The germline V gene encodes CDR1 SEHNR and CDR2 FQNEAQ (reference sequence). The CDR3 has 15 amino acids. The J segment lost 8 bases and the V segment lost 1 base, leaving 10 bases of the junction unmatched. This TCR came from a male patient aged 35-55 years who had an allogeneic stem cell transplant from a related donor, so the T cells may come from the graft donor. Some clones in this sample may be carry-over from other donors' samples. V usage is TRBV7-9 and J usage is TRBJ1-2; 7 positions agree with TRBD1. The specimen comprised PBMCs, sampled 180 days after allogeneic stem cell transplant. The CDR3 DNA sequence: TGTGCCAGCAGCTTAGTGGAGGGGGCGCCCCGAGGCTACACCTTC. This gives the protein CASSLVEGAPRGYTF. The full variable domain, with the rest looked up from reference TRBV7-9 and TRBJ1-2, is DTGVSQNPRHKITKRGQNVTFRCDPISEHNRLYWYRQTLGQGPEFLTYFQNEAQLEKSRLLSDRFSAERPKGSFSTLEIQRTEQGDSAMYLCASSLVEGAPRGYTFGSGTRLTVV.